This T cell receptor (beta chain) was identified in a study of blood T cell repertoires in COVID-19. Under the authors' procedure: Amplification with reference gene primers provided the estimates of nucleated cell counts. Libraries were prepared by immunoSEQ multiplex PCR; TCRdb keeps only in-frame clonotypes and omits some of them. V, J and clone size are taken as reported in that table, and D and trimming were inferred from the DNA itself. The sample has more than 90,000 clones, approximately 85% seen once; the top ten hold under 15%. What was sequenced was peripheral blood. This clonotype originated in a human donor in a cohort sampled during active COVID-19.

The CDR3 region is CASSLDRDMNTEAFF. In DNA form, the CDR3 reads TGTGCCAGCAGCTTAGACAGGGATATGAACACTGAAGCTTTCTTT. The chain recombines TRBV7-2 with TRBJ1-1; tentatively, D is TRBD1 (6 bases). With 1 base removed from V and 0 bases from J, the gap between germline ends came to 9 bases. Germline loops: CDR1 SGHTA, CDR2 FQGNSA. This CDR3 region has 15 residues.